These T cell receptor beta chains were read from a single sample in a study of graft-versus-host responses after intestinal transplantation. TCRdb's copy holds only in-frame clones and misses some; the assay was immunoSEQ multiplex PCR. The sample holds 20,000 or so clones, 90% seen once. The material was PBMCs, obtained more than 350 days after transplant. These receptors originate from a human patient who received an intestinal transplant, so some T cells may come from the graft donor. The CDR3 runs from the conserved cysteine through the conserved F or W. A D gene is named only where the DNA matches it firmly. Size values are once, few and many counts, or a class for expanded clones, and some rows have none.

clone size	D gene	V gene	CDR3 length	J gene	CDR3 protein	CDR3 DNA
-	TRBD1	TRBV5-4	14	TRBJ2-7	CASSLMGQGYEQYF	TGTGCCAGCAGCTTGATGGGACAGGGATACGAGCAGTACTTC
-	-	TRBV4-1	14	TRBJ2-3	CASSQESGTDTQYF	TGCGCCAGCAGCCAAGAGTCAGGAACAGATACGCAGTATTTT
-	-	TRBV2	14	TRBJ2-3	CASMWGVGTDTQYF	TGTGCCAGCATGTGGGGGGTGGGCACAGATACGCAGTATTTT
-	-	TRBV5-4	15	TRBJ1-1	CASSLIRGAHTEAFF	TGTGCCAGCAGCTTGATTCGGGGGGCGCACACTGAAGCTTTCTTT
-	TRBD1	TRBV19	14	TRBJ2-7	CASSIVEGGGEQYF	TGTGCCAGTAGTATAGTGGAAGGGGGCGGCGAGCAGTACTTC
-	-	TRBV12-5	15	TRBJ2-6	CASGAGQSRANVLTF	TGTGCTAGTGGTGCAGGACAAAGTCGGGCCAACGTCCTGACTTTC
-	-	TRBV15	15	TRBJ2-1	CATSRDPGAANEQFF	TGTGCCACCAGCAGAGATCCTGGGGCGGCGAATGAGCAGTTCTTC
-	TRBD2	TRBV27	21	TRBJ2-2	CASSLLSSGEREGPDPGELFF	TGTGCCAGCAGTTTATTGTCGAGCGGAGAGCGGGAGGGCCCGGACCCCGGGGAGCTGTTTTTT
-	TRBD1	TRBV15	18	TRBJ1-2	CATSTSKRPTGAGVGYTF	TGTGCCACCAGCACCTCCAAGCGCCCGACAGGGGCAGGGGTTGGCTACACCTTC
-	-	TRBV13	15	TRBJ2-7	CASSRRTRSYYEQYF	TGTGCCAGCAGCCGACGGACACGATCTTACTACGAGCAGTACTTC
-	-	TRBV6-4	14	TRBJ1-6	CASSRAWGDSPLHF	TGTGCCAGCAGCCGAGCCTGGGGCGACTCACCCCTCCACTTT
-	TRBD1	TRBV2	14	TRBJ2-7	CASSGDRGAYEQYF	TGTGCCAGCAGTGGGGACAGAGGAGCCTACGAGCAGTACTTC
once	TRBD2	TRBV5-1	16	TRBJ2-7	CASSLLAGGSSYEQYF	TGCGCCAGCAGCCTCCTAGCGGGGGGGAGCTCCTACGAGCAGTACTTC
-	-	TRBV13	13	TRBJ1-1	CASRGRQNTEAFF	TGTGCCAGCAGGGGCCGACAGAACACTGAAGCTTTCTTT
-	-	TRBV7-9	16	TRBJ1-1	CASSLLEGFMNTEAFF	TGTGCCAGCAGCCTATTAGAGGGATTTATGAACACTGAAGCTTTCTTT
-	-	TRBV13	12	TRBJ2-7	CASSSDESEQYF	TGTGCCAGCAGCTCGGACGAATCCGAGCAGTACTTC
-	TRBD2	TRBV28	15	TRBJ2-1	CASSSTSGGWNEQFF	TGTGCCAGCAGTTCCACTAGCGGGGGATGGAATGAGCAGTTCTTC
few	TRBD1	TRBV7-3	15	TRBJ2-5	CASSLTGTAQETQYF	TGTGCCAGCAGCTTAACCGGGACAGCCCAAGAGACCCAGTACTTC
-	-	TRBV6-1	14	TRBJ2-5	CASSPGTFSETQYF	TGTGCCAGCAGTCCCGGGACCTTTAGTGAGACCCAGTACTTC